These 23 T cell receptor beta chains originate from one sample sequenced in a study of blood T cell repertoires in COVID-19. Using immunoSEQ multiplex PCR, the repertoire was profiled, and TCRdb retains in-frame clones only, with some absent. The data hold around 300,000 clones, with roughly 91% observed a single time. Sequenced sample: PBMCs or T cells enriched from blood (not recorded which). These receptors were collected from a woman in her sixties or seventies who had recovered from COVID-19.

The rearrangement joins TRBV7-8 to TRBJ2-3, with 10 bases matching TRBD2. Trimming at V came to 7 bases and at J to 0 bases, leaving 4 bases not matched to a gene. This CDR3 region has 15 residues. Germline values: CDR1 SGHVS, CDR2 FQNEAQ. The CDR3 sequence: CASNLGLASTDTQYF. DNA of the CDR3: TGTGCCAGCAACTTGGGACTAGCGAGCACAGATACGCAGTATTTT.

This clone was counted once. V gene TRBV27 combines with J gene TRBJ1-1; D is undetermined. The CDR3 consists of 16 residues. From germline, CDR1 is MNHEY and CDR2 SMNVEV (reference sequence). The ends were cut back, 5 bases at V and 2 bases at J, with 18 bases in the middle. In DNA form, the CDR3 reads TGTGCCAGCAGTCCTCAGGTCTTGAGGGATAACACTGAAGCTTTCTTT. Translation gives CASSPQVLRDNTEAFF.

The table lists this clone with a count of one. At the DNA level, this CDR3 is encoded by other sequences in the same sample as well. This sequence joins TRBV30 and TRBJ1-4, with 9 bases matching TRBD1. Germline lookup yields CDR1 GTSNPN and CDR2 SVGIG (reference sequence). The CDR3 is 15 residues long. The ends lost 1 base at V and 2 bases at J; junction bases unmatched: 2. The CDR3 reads CAWSDTGGTNEKLFF. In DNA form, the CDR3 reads TGTGCCTGGAGTGACACAGGGGGCACTAATGAAAAACTGTTTTTT.

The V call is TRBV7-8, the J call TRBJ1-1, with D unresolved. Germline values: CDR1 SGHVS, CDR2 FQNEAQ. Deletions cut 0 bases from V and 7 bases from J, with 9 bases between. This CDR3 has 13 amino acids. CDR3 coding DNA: TGTGCCAGCAGCTTAGCGGGCGGGATTGAAGCTTTCTTT. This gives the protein CASSLAGGIEAFF.

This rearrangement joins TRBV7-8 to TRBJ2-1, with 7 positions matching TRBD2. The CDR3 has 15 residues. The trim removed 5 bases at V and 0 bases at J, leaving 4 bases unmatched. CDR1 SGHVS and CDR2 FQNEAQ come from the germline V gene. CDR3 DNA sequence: TGTGCCAGCAGCGAGGGACTACTCTCCTACAATGAGCAGTTCTTC. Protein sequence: CASSEGLLSYNEQFF.

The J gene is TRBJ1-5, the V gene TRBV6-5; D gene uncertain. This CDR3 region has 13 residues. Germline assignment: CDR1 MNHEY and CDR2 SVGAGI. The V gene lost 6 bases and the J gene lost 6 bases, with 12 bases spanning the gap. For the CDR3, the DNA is TGTGCCAGCAGAAAGACGAGGGTTCAGCCCCAGCATTTT. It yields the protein CASRKTRVQPQHF.

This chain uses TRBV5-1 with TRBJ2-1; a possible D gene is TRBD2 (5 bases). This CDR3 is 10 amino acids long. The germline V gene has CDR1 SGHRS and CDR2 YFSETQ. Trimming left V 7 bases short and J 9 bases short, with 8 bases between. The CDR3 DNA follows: TGCGCCAGCGGAGGTGCTGAGCAGTTCTTC. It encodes CASGGAEQFF.

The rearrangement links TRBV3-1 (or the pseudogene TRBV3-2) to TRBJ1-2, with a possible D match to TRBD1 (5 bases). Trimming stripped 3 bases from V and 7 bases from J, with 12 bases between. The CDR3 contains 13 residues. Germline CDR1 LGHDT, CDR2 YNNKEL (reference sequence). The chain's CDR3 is CASSQGGLGGYTF. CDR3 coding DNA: TGTGCCAGCAGCCAGGGGGGTCTTGGTGGCTACACCTTC.

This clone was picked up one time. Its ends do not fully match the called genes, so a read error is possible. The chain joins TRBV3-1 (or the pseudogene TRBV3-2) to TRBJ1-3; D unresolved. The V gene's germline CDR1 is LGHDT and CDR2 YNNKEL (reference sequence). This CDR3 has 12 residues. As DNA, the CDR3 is TGTGCCAGCAGACAAGCTCGGAGCACCATATATTTT. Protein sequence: CASRQARSTIYF.

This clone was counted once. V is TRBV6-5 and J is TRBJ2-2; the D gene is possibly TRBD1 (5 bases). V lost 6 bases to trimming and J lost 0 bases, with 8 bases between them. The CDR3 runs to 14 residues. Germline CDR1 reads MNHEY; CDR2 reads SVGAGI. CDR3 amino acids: CASRGAANTGELFF. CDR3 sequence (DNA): TGTGCCAGCAGAGGGGCAGCGAACACCGGGGAGCTGTTTTTT.

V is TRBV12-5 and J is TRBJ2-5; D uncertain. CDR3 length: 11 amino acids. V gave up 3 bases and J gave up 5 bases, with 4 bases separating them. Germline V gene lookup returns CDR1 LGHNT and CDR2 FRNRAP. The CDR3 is CASGFMETQYF. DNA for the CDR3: TGTGCTAGTGGTTTTATGGAGACCCAGTACTTC.

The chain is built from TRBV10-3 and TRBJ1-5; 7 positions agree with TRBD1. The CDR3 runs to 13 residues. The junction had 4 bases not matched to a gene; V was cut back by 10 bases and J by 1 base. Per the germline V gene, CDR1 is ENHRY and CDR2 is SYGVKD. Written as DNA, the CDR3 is TGTGCCACCGGACAGGACAGCAATCAGCCCCAGCATTTT. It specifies CATGQDSNQPQHF.

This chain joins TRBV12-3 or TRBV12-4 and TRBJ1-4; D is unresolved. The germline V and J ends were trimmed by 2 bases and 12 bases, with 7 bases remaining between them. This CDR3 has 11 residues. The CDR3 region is CASSLFRELFF. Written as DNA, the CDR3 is TGTGCCAGCAGTTTATTCCGGGAACTGTTTTTT.

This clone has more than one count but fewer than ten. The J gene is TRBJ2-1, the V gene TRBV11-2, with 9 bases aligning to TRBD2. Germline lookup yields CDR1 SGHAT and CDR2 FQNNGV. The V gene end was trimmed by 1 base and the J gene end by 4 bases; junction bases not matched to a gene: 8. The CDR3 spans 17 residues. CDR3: CASSLVAQTSGYNEQFF. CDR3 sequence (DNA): TGTGCCAGCAGCTTAGTCGCCCAAACTAGCGGGTACAATGAGCAGTTCTTC.

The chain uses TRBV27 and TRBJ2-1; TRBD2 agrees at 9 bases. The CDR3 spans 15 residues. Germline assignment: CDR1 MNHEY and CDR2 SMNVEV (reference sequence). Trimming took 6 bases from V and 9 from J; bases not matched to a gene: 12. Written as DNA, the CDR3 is TGTGCCAGCAGGAGTGCGGCGGGGGGGCTTAGTGAGCAGTTCTTC. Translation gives CASRSAAGGLSEQFF.

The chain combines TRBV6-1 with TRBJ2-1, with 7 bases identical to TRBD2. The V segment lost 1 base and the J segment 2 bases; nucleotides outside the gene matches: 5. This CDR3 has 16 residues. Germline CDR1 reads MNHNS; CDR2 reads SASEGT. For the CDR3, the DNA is TGTGCCAGCAGTGAAGTTCCCGGGGGGACCTACAATGAGCAGTTCTTC. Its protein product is CASSEVPGGTYNEQFF.

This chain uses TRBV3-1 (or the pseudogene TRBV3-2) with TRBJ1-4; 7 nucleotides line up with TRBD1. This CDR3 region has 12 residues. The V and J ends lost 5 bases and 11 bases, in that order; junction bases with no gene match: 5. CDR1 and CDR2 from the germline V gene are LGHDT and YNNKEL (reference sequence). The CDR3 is CASSLDREKLFF. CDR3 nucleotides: TGTGCCAGCAGCTTAGACAGGGAGAAACTGTTTTTT.

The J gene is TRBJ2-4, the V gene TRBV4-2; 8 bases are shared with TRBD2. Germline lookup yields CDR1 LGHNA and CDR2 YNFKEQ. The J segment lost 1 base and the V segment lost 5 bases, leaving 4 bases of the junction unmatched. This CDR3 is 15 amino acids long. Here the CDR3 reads CASSYGGVAKNIQYF. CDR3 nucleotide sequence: TGTGCCAGCAGCTACGGGGGGGTGGCCAAAAACATTCAGTACTTC.

For the CDR3, the DNA is TGTGCCAGCAATCCTAGCGGGGGGACCTACGAGCAGTACTTC. Translated: CASNPSGGTYEQYF. The chain links TRBV6-5 to TRBJ2-7, with TRBD2 identical over 11 bases. Trimming took 7 bases from V and 2 from J; bases not matched to a gene: 4. CDR1 is MNHEY, CDR2 SVGAGI, per germline. The CDR3 length is 14 residues.

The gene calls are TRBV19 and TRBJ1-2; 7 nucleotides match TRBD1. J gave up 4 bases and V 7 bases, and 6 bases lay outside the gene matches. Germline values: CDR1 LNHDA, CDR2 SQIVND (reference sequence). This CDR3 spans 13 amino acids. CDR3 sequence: CASTKGQFYGYTF. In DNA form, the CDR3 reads TGTGCCAGTACCAAGGGACAGTTCTATGGCTACACCTTC.

The DNA of the CDR3 is TGTGCCACCAGTGCTAGCAGTCTTGACCCCAATCAGCCCCAGCATTTT. It yields the protein CATSASSLDPNQPQHF. The rearrangement links TRBV24-1 to TRBJ1-5; D unresolved. CDR3 length: 16 residues. CDR1 is KGHDR and CDR2 is SFDVKD in the germline V gene. Trimming removed 5 bases at V and 3 bases at J, with 16 bases between.

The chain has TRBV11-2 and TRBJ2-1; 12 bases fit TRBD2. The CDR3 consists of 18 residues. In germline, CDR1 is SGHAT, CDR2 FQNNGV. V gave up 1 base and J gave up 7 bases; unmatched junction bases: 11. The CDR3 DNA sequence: TGTGCCAGCAGCTTAGGTGGTGTGACTAGCGGGAGATGGAATGAGCAGTTCTTC. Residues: CASSLGGVTSGRWNEQFF.

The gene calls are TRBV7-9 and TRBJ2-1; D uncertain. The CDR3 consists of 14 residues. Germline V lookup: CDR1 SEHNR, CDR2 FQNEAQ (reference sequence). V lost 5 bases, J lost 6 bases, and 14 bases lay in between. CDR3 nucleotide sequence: TGTGCCAGCAGCGTAAAAGACTCAGCCAATGAGCAGTTCTTC. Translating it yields CASSVKDSANEQFF.